This T cell receptor beta chain is from a study of circulating and synovial CD4+ cells in juvenile arthritis (dated by TCRdb to 2013 to 2016). For the study in its entirety: Within each patient, the study compared the TCRbeta CDR3 repertoires of three groups: circulating HLA-DR+ CD4 T cells, bulk blood CD4 T cells, and synovial CD4 T cells. The goal of repertoire sequencing was to confirm that a circulating synovial-like CD4 T cell subset was enriched in synovial clonotypes.

The method behind the library was the immunoSEQ multiplex PCR assay. TCRbeta CDR3 sequencing was performed as a commercial service by an external provider. Per the authors' processing: Productive nucleotide sequences and amino acid sequences obtained through in silico translation were used in the analyses. Diversity was measured as Renyi entropy over a range of alpha values, and the median of 200 repeated subsamples was taken to equalise sample size. The distance between each pair of repertoires was calculated as one minus the Chao-modified Jaccard index, which corrects for under-sampling, and this distance was used for clustering. Frequency-weighted overlap with synovial clonotypes was computed over 200 sample sizes, 200 draws without replacement each, and reported at the smaller sample's size. TCRdb mirrors the immuneACCESS table, restricted to in-frame sequences. Some clones are absent from its copies; in checked studies, under half trace to an unresolved V gene, and the reason for the others is unknown. D and trimming come from the DNA, and the V and J calls and clone size come from that table. For this sample there are fewer than 40,000 clones; approximately 92% appear just once. The ten biggest clones cover around 3% of the sample.

The sequenced samples were obtained from patients with active juvenile idiopathic arthritis. Cells were sorted immediately after thawing, with dead cells excluded using Live/Dead Fixable Near-IR Stain. Points on this clone: This receptor's antigen is unknown. No base quality values were provided; no much bigger clone lies one nucleotide off.

What the work shows at the level of the full study, not this receptor alone: Traditional Vbeta family usage analysis did not detect the difference between circulating pathogenic-like lymphocytes and bulk blood T cells. Circulating pathogenic-like lymphocytes were found to cluster with synovial T cells, and a substantially higher fraction of CDR3 sequences was shared with synovium by circulating pathogenic-like lymphocytes than by bulk blood. Because T cell genome counts in CPL samples and bulk blood CD4 samples differed by at least an order of magnitude, sample-size effects were addressed. Lower diversity was observed in synovial and circulating pathogenic-like lymphocyte repertoires than in bulk blood CD4 repertoires, and some CPL samples were found to be as oligoclonal as synovium. Because overlap with synovium rose as sequencing depth increased, the measured fractions of shared clonotypes likely underestimated the overlap of the full repertoire.

From the germline V gene, CDR1 is SNHLY and CDR2 is FYNNEI. Including the terminal cysteine and phenylalanine, the CDR3 comprises 10 residues. Left in the record is the CDR3 DNA by itself, 30 bases read in frame from the first base. V was cut back by 6 bases and J by 5 bases, leaving a gap of 4 bases between them. The sequence came from a human donor with juvenile idiopathic arthritis. Sample: CD4+ T cells from blood. The V gene is TRBV2 and the J gene is TRBJ1-1; no confident D gene assignment can be made. The CDR3 protein is CASRATEAFF. The sequenced DNA is TGTGCCAGCAGAGCGACTGAAGCTTTCTTT.